Listed below are T cell receptor beta chains from one sample, sequenced in a study of blood T cell repertoires in COVID-19. Clones were sequenced by immunoSEQ multiplex PCR, and TCRdb holds only the in-frame ones, with some missing. The table records 25,000 to 40,000 clones, 91% of them present only once. Sequencing used peripheral blood. These receptor sequences come from a human donor in a cohort sampled during active COVID-19. Both conserved end residues are part of each CDR3. The D gene is left open where the match is weak. Clone size is not always given. Where it is, it says once, few, many or a class for expanded clones.

clone_size	v_call	j_call	d_call	cdr3_aa	cdr3_nt
once	TRBV10-3	TRBJ2-3	NA	CAISETLPGTQYF	TGTGCCATCAGTGAGACCCTACCCGGTACGCAGTATTTT
once	TRBV7-2	TRBJ2-6	NA	CASSGVAGVTGANVLTF	TGTGCCAGCAGCGGAGTGGCAGGGGTGACTGGGGCCAACGTCCTGACTTTC
NA	TRBV3-1/TRBV3-2	TRBJ2-5	TRBD2	CASSQSGGAQYF	TGTGCCAGCAGCCAATCGGGGGGGGCCCAGTACTTC
NA	TRBV3-1/TRBV3-2	TRBJ1-4	NA	CASSQAAVTNEKLFF	TGTGCCAGCAGCCAAGCCGCGGTCACTAATGAAAAACTGTTTTTT
NA	TRBV14	TRBJ1-4	NA	CASSQDRSSRGGDEKLFF	TGTGCCAGCAGCCAAGATCGAAGCAGCCGGGGGGGAGATGAAAAACTGTTTTTT
NA	TRBV5-6	TRBJ2-1	TRBD2	CASSWGLADYNEQFF	TGTGCCAGCAGCTGGGGACTAGCGGACTACAATGAGCAGTTCTTC
NA	TRBV12-5	TRBJ1-5	NA	CASGPQNRNQPQHF	TGTGCTAGTGGTCCACAAAACAGGAATCAGCCCCAGCATTTT
NA	TRBV7-8	TRBJ2-5	TRBD2	CASSPEGSGGARYETQYF	TGTGCCAGCAGCCCAGAGGGTAGCGGGGGGGCCCGGTATGAGACCCAGTACTTC
NA	TRBV6-6	TRBJ1-5	NA	CASSYSEVGQPQHF	TGTGCCAGCAGTTACAGCGAGGTGGGTCAGCCCCAGCATTTT
NA	TRBV5-1	TRBJ2-1	TRBD2	CASSPSLREAYNEQFF	TGCGCCAGCAGCCCCTCCTTGCGGGAGGCCTACAATGAGCAGTTCTTC
NA	TRBV10-3	TRBJ1-2	NA	CAISEPGEGGYTF	TGTGCCATCAGTGAGCCCGGGGAGGGTGGCTACACCTTC
NA	TRBV15	TRBJ2-1	NA	CATSRVTYNEQFF	TGTGCCACCAGCAGAGTTACCTACAATGAGCAGTTCTTC
NA	TRBV28	TRBJ1-1	TRBD1	CASSTSGQITEAFF	TGTGCCAGCAGTACCTCGGGACAGATCACTGAAGCTTTCTTT
once	TRBV29-1	TRBJ2-5	NA	CSVAGPLQETQYF	TGCAGCGTCGCGGGCCCCCTACAAGAGACCCAGTACTTC
NA	TRBV21-1	TRBJ2-6	NA	CASIEGVSGANVLTF	TGTGCCAGCATTGAGGGGGTCTCTGGGGCCAACGTCCTGACTTTC
NA	TRBV2	TRBJ1-6	TRBD1	CASSGTGWTYNSPLHF	TGTGCCAGCAGTGGGACAGGGTGGACCTATAATTCACCCCTCCACTTT
NA	TRBV5-1	TRBJ2-1	TRBD2	CASSLTVGLAGSEQFF	TGCGCCAGCAGCTTAACGGTGGGACTAGCGGGGAGTGAGCAGTTCTTC
once	TRBV24-1	TRBJ1-4	NA	CATVWLYNEKLFF	TGTGCCACCGTATGGCTGTATAATGAAAAACTGTTTTTT
NA	TRBV18	TRBJ2-1	TRBD2	CASSPLTSGRGYNEQFF	TGTGCCAGCTCACCACTCACTAGCGGGAGGGGATACAATGAGCAGTTCTTC
NA	TRBV5-1	TRBJ2-5	TRBD1	CASSLFRQGANSETQYF	TGCGCCAGCAGCTTGTTTCGACAGGGGGCCAATTCGGAGACCCAGTACTTC
NA	TRBV25-1	TRBJ2-3	TRBD2	CASSEYTSGVSTDTQYF	TGTGCCAGCAGTGAATACACTAGCGGGGTTAGCACAGATACGCAGTATTTT
NA	TRBV7-9	TRBJ2-5	TRBD1	CASSVGTGLVQETQYF	TGTGCCAGCAGCGTTGGGACAGGGCTAGTCCAAGAGACCCAGTACTTC
NA	TRBV19	TRBJ2-3	NA	CASSEGGLSTDTQYF	TGTGCCAGTAGTGAGGGGGGGCTGAGCACAGATACGCAGTATTTT
NA	TRBV6-5	TRBJ1-5	NA	CASSFNIGGKPQHF	TGTGCCAGCAGTTTTAATATTGGGGGGAAGCCCCAGCATTTT
NA	TRBV6-5	TRBJ1-2	NA	CASRAANYGYTF	TGTGCCAGCAGGGCAGCTAACTATGGCTACACCTTC
NA	TRBV1	TRBJ2-1	NA	CTTLGHNEQFF	TGCACCACCCTAGGCCACAATGAGCAGTTCTTC
NA	TRBV12-3/TRBV12-4	TRBJ2-3	TRBD2	CASSTQRGGTQYF	TGTGCCAGCAGTACCCAACGGGGGGGTACGCAGTATTTT
NA	TRBV10-3	TRBJ2-3	TRBD2	CAISESSGTADTQYF	TGTGCCATCAGTGAGTCCAGCGGGACGGCAGATACGCAGTATTTT
NA	TRBV30	TRBJ1-1	NA	CAWRAGLNTEAFF	TGTGCCTGGAGAGCAGGGTTGAACACTGAAGCTTTCTTT
NA	TRBV15	TRBJ1-6	NA	CATSWANNSPLHF	TGTGCCACCAGCTGGGCCAATAATTCACCCCTCCACTTT
NA	TRBV7-9	TRBJ1-3	TRBD1	CARINPLRGSSGNTIYF	TGTGCCAGGATAAATCCCCTCAGGGGGTCTTCTGGAAACACCATATATTTT
once	TRBV7-2	TRBJ1-3	NA	CASSSDTSSGNTIYF	TGTGCCAGCAGCTCCGACACCTCCTCTGGAAACACCATATATTTT
NA	TRBV6-6	TRBJ2-3	NA	CASSYREGADTQYF	TGTGCCAGCAGTTACAGGGAGGGGGCAGATACGCAGTATTTT
NA	TRBV5-1	TRBJ1-2	NA	CASSLSRGSYGYTF	TGCGCCAGCAGCTTGAGTCGGGGATCCTATGGCTACACCTTC
NA	TRBV11-3	TRBJ2-5	NA	CASQNAGETQYF	TGTGCCAGTCAGAACGCGGGCGAGACCCAGTACTTC
once	TRBV5-1	TRBJ1-4	TRBD1	CASSLETGSNEKLFF	TGCGCCAGCAGCTTGGAGACAGGGTCTAATGAAAAACTGTTTTTT
NA	TRBV2	TRBJ2-5	NA	CASSGETRETQYF	TGTGCCAGCAGTGGTGAGACACGAGAGACCCAGTACTTC
NA	TRBV11-3	TRBJ2-3	NA	CASSLGVGDTQYF	TGTGCCAGCAGCCTAGGGGTCGGGGATACGCAGTATTTT
NA	TRBV7-2	TRBJ1-1	NA	CASSLALTGNTEAFF	TGTGCCAGCAGCTTAGCGTTAACAGGCAACACTGAAGCTTTCTTT
NA	TRBV27	TRBJ2-5	NA	CASGITGGGETQYF	TGTGCCAGCGGAATAACAGGGGGGGGAGAGACCCAGTACTTC
NA	TRBV5-5	TRBJ1-5	NA	CASSLMGAGQPQHF	TGTGCCAGCAGCTTGATGGGGGCAGGACAGCCCCAGCATTTT
NA	TRBV5-8	TRBJ2-2	NA	CASSSGTPNTGELFF	TGTGCCAGCAGCAGCGGGACACCCAACACCGGGGAGCTGTTTTTT
once	TRBV5-1	TRBJ2-5	TRBD2	CASSFSTGTSGQETQYF	TGCGCCAGCAGCTTCTCGACAGGGACTAGCGGCCAAGAGACCCAGTACTTC
NA	TRBV7-2	TRBJ2-1	NA	CASSLAPSGSYNEQFF	TGTGCCAGCAGCCTAGCCCCATCGGGTTCCTACAATGAGCAGTTCTTC
few	TRBV2	TRBJ2-2	NA	CASRQDSSGELFF	TGTGCCAGCAGACAAGACAGTTCCGGGGAGCTGTTTTTT
NA	TRBV5-6	TRBJ2-1	NA	CASTGVAYNEQFF	TGTGCCAGCACAGGGGTCGCCTACAATGAGCAGTTCTTC
once	TRBV10-3	TRBJ1-6	TRBD1	CAISATRTGYSPLHF	TGTGCCATCAGTGCGACCCGGACAGGGTATTCACCCCTCCACTTT
once	TRBV19	TRBJ2-5	TRBD2	CASSTAGSGETQYF	TGTGCCAGTAGTACAGCGGGGTCGGGGGAGACCCAGTACTTC
NA	TRBV20-1	TRBJ2-3	NA	CSASFVGRNRGTDTQYF	TGCAGTGCTAGTTTTGTGGGGCGGAATCGGGGCACAGATACGCAGTATTTT
NA	TRBV24-1	TRBJ1-1	TRBD1	CATSDMGQNNPNTEAFF	TGTGCCACCAGTGACATGGGACAGAACAACCCGAACACTGAAGCTTTCTTT
NA	TRBV4-2	TRBJ1-2	NA	CASSPLTQQAPGDYGYTF	TGTGCCAGCAGCCCCCTGACTCAACAGGCCCCAGGTGACTATGGCTACACCTTC
NA	TRBV18	TRBJ1-5	TRBD1	CASSPTGVNSNQPQHF	TGTGCCAGCTCACCAACAGGGGTTAATAGCAATCAGCCCCAGCATTTT